Listed here is a single T cell receptor beta chain. Its antigen specificity is not known. No much larger clonotype is one base removed from it; base qualities were not supplied. The data derive from a study of PD-1 blockade in classical Hodgkin lymphoma (dated by TCRdb to about 2020). Concerning the study at large: Nivolumab dosing was 3 mg/kg intravenously every 2 weeks, continuing until either disease progression or unacceptable toxicity. The study used TCR beta sequencing and CyTOF to define a peripheral blood immune signature of response to PD-1 blockade in classical Hodgkin lymphoma.

Paper-wide results and their limitations: The study was limited to a single clinical trial cohort, and causes of repertoire differences, possibly disease activity or prior therapy, remained undefined. By C4D1, a significant rise was seen in CD4+ TCR diversity but not in CD8+ TCR diversity (p=0.0027 vs p=0.16), and the rise was most apparent among complete responders (p=0.02). Newly diagnosed patients were reported to have lower baseline TCR diversity than healthy donors, and relapsed/refractory patients were reported to have lower baseline TCR diversity still. Lower diversity was seen in patients whose nivolumab began less than 1 year after ASCT, and these patients were left out of later analyses so that immune reconstitution would not confound the results. Baseline diversity similar to that of newly diagnosed patients was observed in trial patients achieving complete response, whereas significantly lower diversity was observed in partial responders and progressors.

After removal of 3 bases from V and 5 bases from J, the junction retains 11 bases not matched to a gene. From the cysteine up to the phenylalanine, the CDR3 has a length of 16 residues. The entry retains the CDR3 DNA only, 48 bases that are in frame from base 1. CDR1 and CDR2 are drawn from the germline V gene: LGHNA, YNFKEQ. The Qiagen DNeasy kit was used to extract genomic DNA both from unsorted PBMCs and from the negatively selected CD4+ and CD8+ fractions. TCR beta CDR3 regions were amplified by immunoSEQ multiplex PCR using primers annealing to V and J segments. A synthetic immune receptor repertoire was used to minimize amplification bias, and any residual bias was removed computationally once sequencing was done. Regarding the original processing steps: Custom Python scripts were used to quantify repertoire diversity as the Shannon entropy index. Unsorted, CD4+ and CD8+ repertoires were examined separately, except in combined analyses, for which CD4+ and CD8+ sequences were merged in silico. A clone was considered expanded if an increase in frequency of at least 2-fold after treatment relative to C1D1 was found, and a pseudocount of 0.5 was applied to clones undetected at baseline. Singleton clones were defined as clones with 0 or 1 copy at C1D1, and non-singleton clones were defined as clones with 2 or more copies. Clones expanded in unsorted samples were labelled as CD4+, CD8+ or unknown by matching protein sequences in sorted samples from the same patient. Diversity changes from C1D1 to C4D1 were tested in paired samples using Wilcoxon tests. As stored in TCRdb, this immuneACCESS dataset retains in-frame rearrangements with V and J assigned. A fraction of the clones does not appear; measured against another copy, unresolved V genes explain less than half of the discrepancy, and the remainder lacks a known reason. The DNA was the basis for D and trimming; V, J and clone size are from that table. For this sample there are approximately 61,000 clones; about 90% appear just once. The ten largest clones represent more than 8% of the sample.

Sample time point, as interpreted from the label and publication: cycle 4 day 1 (C4D1), after about 6 weeks of nivolumab. Every trial patient had relapsed after autologous stem cell transplantation, and cohorts A, B and C differed in prior brentuximab vedotin exposure. The trial cohort was composed of approximately 60 patients with relapsed/refractory classical Hodgkin lymphoma, for whom complete response, partial response or progressive disease was recorded as best overall response. Single-agent nivolumab was administered to trial patients in the multi-cohort phase II CheckMate 205 trial. An independent review committee assessed best overall response using the 2007 International Working Group response criteria. Trial PBMCs were obtained immediately prior to nivolumab initiation (C1D1) and on therapy at cycle 2 day 1 and cycle 4 day 1. After peripheral blood was drawn into 8 mL Vacutainer Cell Preparation Tubes, PBMCs were isolated by centrifugation and then cryopreserved.

The chain is encoded by TRBV4-2 joined to TRBJ2-5, and TRBD2 aligns with 8 junction nucleotides. Here the sequenced sample was peripheral blood mononuclear cells (PBMCs), taken before the fourth cycle of nivolumab. The source of this sequence is a human donor with classical Hodgkin lymphoma. The DNA sequence is as follows: TGTGCCAGCAGCCAGACTGTGGCGGGGGGTCGGGAGACCCAGTACTTC. Its protein reads: CASSQTVAGGRETQYF.